Shown below are 21 T cell receptor beta chains from a single sample sequenced in a study of cytomegalovirus exposure and HLA in healthy donors. The PCR ran on 60 Vbeta and 13 Jbeta primers. Clones were sequenced by immunoSEQ multiplex PCR, and TCRdb holds only the in-frame ones, with some missing. Among about 190,000 clones listed, approximately 86% were seen once. Source material: PBMCs. These TCRs come from a woman aged 18-29 years in good health and CMV-seronegative.

The chain employs TRBV10-1 and TRBJ2-1; TRBD1 matches at 8 bases. The V segment lost 5 bases and the J segment 5 bases; nucleotides outside the gene matches: 5. This CDR3 has 14 residues. Germline CDR1 reads WNHNN; CDR2 reads SYGVQD (reference sequence). The CDR3 here is CASSPPGGHNEQFF. CDR3 nucleotides: TGCGCCAGCAGTCCGCCAGGGGGCCACAATGAGCAGTTCTTC.

This chain connects TRBV7-9 to TRBJ2-5; possible D gene TRBD1, 5 bases. The germline V gene encodes CDR1 SEHNR and CDR2 FQNEAQ (reference sequence). V was trimmed by 0 bases and J by 3 bases, leaving 5 bases between them. CDR3 length: 13 amino acids. Here the CDR3 DNA reads TGTGCCAGCAGCTTAGCCAGGGAAGAGACCCAGTACTTC. The encoded protein is CASSLAREETQYF.

This chain links TRBV28 with TRBJ1-1; 8 bases are a match to TRBD1. This CDR3 spans 14 amino acids. Germline lookup yields CDR1 MDHEN and CDR2 SYDVKM. Trimming took 6 bases from V and 3 from J; bases not matched to a gene: 6. The CDR3 nucleotides are TGTGCCAGCAGCCTCAGGGGGCAGTACACTGAAGCTTTCTTT. Its protein product is CASSLRGQYTEAFF.

V gene TRBV14 combines with J gene TRBJ1-1; D call uncertain. Germline values: CDR1 SGHDN, CDR2 FVKESK. This CDR3 comprises 15 residues. V gave up 4 bases and J gave up 0 bases, with 12 bases separating them. The CDR3 DNA is TGTGCCAGCAGCCTACCGGGTCGGATGAACACTGAAGCTTTCTTT. It specifies CASSLPGRMNTEAFF.

The chain links TRBV6-4 to TRBJ2-3, with D perhaps TRBD1 (5 bases). The germline CDR1 and CDR2 sequences are MRHNA and SNTAGT. The length of the CDR3 is 15 residues. V was pared by 5 bases and J by 5 bases, with 17 bases between. The CDR3 protein is CASSPSRALIDTQYF. CDR3 in DNA: TGTGCCAGCAGTCCCTCCAGGGCGCTCATAGATACGCAGTATTTT.

This rearrangement joins TRBV19 to TRBJ2-6; D is unclear. This CDR3 spans 14 amino acids. V gave up 6 bases and J gave up 3 bases, with 9 bases separating them. Germline lookup yields CDR1 LNHDA and CDR2 SQIVND (reference sequence). The CDR3: CASSLPYGANVLTF. As DNA, the CDR3 is TGTGCCAGTAGCCTTCCTTATGGGGCCAACGTCCTGACTTTC.

The chain has TRBV6-1 and TRBJ2-7, with 10 nucleotides matching TRBD2. V gave up 0 bases and J gave up 5 bases; unmatched junction bases: 13. Germline CDR1 and CDR2: MNHNS and SASEGT. The CDR3 spans 18 residues. CDR3 sequence reads: CASSEAKAGGRLIHEQYF. Here the CDR3 DNA reads TGTGCCAGCAGTGAAGCCAAAGCGGGAGGGCGGTTGATCCACGAGCAGTACTTC.

The DNA for the CDR3 is TGTGCCAGCAGTGACACGCGCGACAAAACCTACGAGCAGTACTTC. It is translated as CASSDTRDKTYEQYF. The rearrangement joins TRBV6-4 to TRBJ2-7; D gene uncertain. This CDR3 spans 15 amino acids. The ends were cut back, 2 bases at V and 2 bases at J, with 13 bases in the middle. Germline loops: CDR1 MRHNA, CDR2 SNTAGT.

This chain connects TRBV6-1 to TRBJ1-4; 7 bases align to TRBD1. The V gene's germline CDR1 is MNHNS and CDR2 SASEGT. The CDR3 covers 14 residues. Unmatched junction bases numbered 7, after V lost 6 bases and J lost 6 bases. The CDR3 DNA follows: TGTGCCAGCAGCCAAAATACAGGGGATGAAAAACTGTTTTTT. Its protein product is CASSQNTGDEKLFF.

The rearrangement links TRBV23-1 to TRBJ2-3; TRBD1 aligns across 8 bases. TRBV23-1 is known as an ORF, though its function is uncertain. The trim removed 8 bases at V and 4 bases at J, leaving 11 bases unmatched. The CDR3 loop spans 15 amino acids. CDR3 bases: TGCGCCAGCCGTCGAACAGGGGGACCACCAGATACGCAGTATTTT. Its protein is CASRRTGGPPDTQYF.

The sample holds one count of this clone. The chain recombines TRBV19 with TRBJ1-5; TRBD1 might be the D (6 bases). The CDR3 consists of 14 residues. CDR1 is LNHDA and CDR2 is SQIVND in the germline V gene (reference sequence). Trimming pared 6 bases from V and 0 bases from J, leaving 9 bases between. DNA of the CDR3: TGTGCCAGTAGGCTGACAGGTAGCAATCAGCCCCAGCATTTT. Its protein is CASRLTGSNQPQHF.

This clone was picked up a small number of times. This chain uses TRBV19 with TRBJ2-7, with 7 positions matching TRBD2. V lost 4 bases, J lost 3 bases, and 9 bases stayed unmatched. CDR1 LNHDA and CDR2 SQIVND come from the germline V gene (reference sequence). The CDR3 runs 15 residues. The CDR3 protein is CASSRTGTTSYEQYF. CDR3 sequence (DNA): TGTGCCAGTAGTAGAACCGGGACTACGAGCTACGAGCAGTACTTC. The full variable domain, with the rest looked up from reference TRBV19 and TRBJ2-7, is DGGITQSPKYLFRKEGQNVTLSCEQNLNHDAMYWYRQDPGQGLRLIYYSQIVNDFQKGDIAEGYSVSREKKESFPLTVTSAQKNPTAFYLCASSRTGTTSYEQYFGPGTRLTVT.

The CDR3 protein is CASSIGLAGNEQFF. The CDR3 DNA sequence: TGTGCCAGCAGCATAGGACTAGCGGGGAATGAGCAGTTCTTC. The V call is TRBV5-4, the J call TRBJ2-1, with 12 bases that match TRBD2. Trimming at V came to 4 bases and at J to 7 bases, leaving 3 bases not matched to a gene. From germline, CDR1 is SGHNT and CDR2 YYREEE (reference sequence). This CDR3 comprises 14 residues. Supplemented by reference TRBV5-4 and TRBJ2-1, the full variable domain reads ETGVTQSPTHLIKTRGQQVTLRCSSQSGHNTVSWYQQALGQGPQFIFQYYREEENGRGNFPPRFSGLQFPNYSSELNVNALELDDSALYLCASSIGLAGNEQFFGPGTRLTVL.

This chain uses TRBV27 with TRBJ2-7, with TRBD1 matching over 8 bases. The junction had 9 bases not matched to a gene; V was cut back by 6 bases and J by 5 bases. Germline CDR1 is MNHEY and CDR2 is SMNVEV (reference sequence). There are 14 residues in the CDR3. Written as DNA, the CDR3 is TGTGCCAGCAGGGGACAGGTCAGGAGGCACGAGCAGTACTTC. This sequence encodes CASRGQVRRHEQYF.

The chain employs TRBV6-5 and TRBJ1-1; D is undetermined. CDR3 length equals 14 residues. Trimming pared 5 bases from V and 5 bases from J, leaving 15 bases between. The V gene's germline CDR1 is MNHEY and CDR2 SVGAGI. CDR3 sequence (DNA): TGTGCCAGCAGTCCCCCCGGGAGAGGTACTGAAGCTTTCTTT. This codes for CASSPPGRGTEAFF.

CDR3 nucleotides: TGTGCCAGCTCCCGCCTAGAAGCCTCCGACTACAATGAGCAGTTCTTC. Its translation: CASSRLEASDYNEQFF. The genes are TRBV18 and TRBJ2-1, with no clear D. The CDR3 sequence is 16 residues long. Trimming shortened V by 6 bases and J by 3 bases, and 18 bases separated the two germline ends. Germline-derived CDR1 and CDR2 are KGHSH and LQKENI.

The chain recombines TRBV7-2 with TRBJ1-5, with no clear D. The germline V and J ends were trimmed by 8 bases and 10 bases, with 18 bases remaining between them. Germline assignment: CDR1 SGHTA and CDR2 FQGNSA. This CDR3 is 13 amino acids long. The CDR3: CASGPLPHKPQHF. The CDR3 coding sequence is TGTGCCAGCGGCCCCCTGCCACATAAACCCCAGCATTTT. Together with reference TRBV7-2 and TRBJ1-5, the CDR3 gives the full variable domain: GAGVSQSPSNKVTEKGKDVELRCDPISGHTALYWYRQSLGQGLEFLIYFQGNSAPDKSGLPSDRFSAERTGGSVSTLTIQRTQQEDSAVYLCASGPLPHKPQHFGDGTRLSIL.

V gene TRBV5-1 combines with J gene TRBJ2-7; TRBD2 is a possible D gene (6 bases). V lost 6 bases and J 4 bases, leaving 17 bases between the germline ends. This CDR3 is built from 14 residues. The germline V gene encodes CDR1 SGHRS and CDR2 YFSETQ. The CDR3 DNA reads TGCGCCAGCAAAGAAGGCGGAGGGAAGTACGAGCAGTACTTC. It is translated as CASKEGGGKYEQYF.

The gene calls are TRBV6-5 and TRBJ1-5; D might be TRBD1 (5 bases). This CDR3 comprises 15 residues. The V and J ends lost 4 bases and 1 base respectively, with 11 bases between them. Germline CDR1 reads MNHEY; CDR2 reads SVGAGI. The CDR3 DNA reads as TGTGCCAGCAGTTTTTCCAGGGCGAGCAATCAGCCCCAGCATTTT. This gives the protein CASSFSRASNQPQHF.

This chain connects TRBV5-4 to TRBJ2-7; 9 bases fit TRBD1. CDR1 is SGHNT and CDR2 is YYREEE in the germline V gene (reference sequence). This CDR3 has 15 amino acids. The trim removed 0 bases at V and 9 bases at J, leaving 10 bases unmatched. For the CDR3, the DNA is TGTGCCAGCAGCTTGGGGACAGGGGCCCCAGAGGGGCAGTACTTC. This encodes CASSLGTGAPEGQYF.

The rearrangement links TRBV27 to TRBJ1-2; 7 bases are shared with TRBD1. Germline V gene sequence: CDR1 MNHEY, CDR2 SMNVEV (reference sequence). This CDR3 is built from 14 residues. V lost 6 bases, J lost 3 bases, and 7 bases stayed unmatched. The CDR3 here is CASRKDRIDYGYTF. CDR3 DNA sequence: TGTGCCAGCAGGAAGGACAGGATTGACTATGGCTACACCTTC.